This passage covers 15 T cell receptor beta chains from one sample sequenced in a study of blood T cell repertoires in COVID-19. Repertoires were generated with immunoSEQ multiplex PCR, while TCRdb's copy carries only in-frame clones and drops some. The sample yields some 380,000 clones, more than 70% seen once. Input material: PBMCs or T cells enriched from blood (not recorded which). Receptors were obtained from a man in his thirties or forties who had recovered from COVID-19.

This clone has only a few counts. This sequence joins TRBV7-9 and TRBJ2-6; 8 bases are shared with TRBD1. After removal of 3 bases from V and 4 bases from J, the junction contained 8 bases not matched to a gene. Germline loops: CDR1 SEHNR, CDR2 FQNEAQ (reference sequence). There are 17 residues in the CDR3. The CDR3 DNA reads TGTGCCAGCAGCTTCCAACGGACAGGGAACGGGGCCAACGTCCTGACTTTC. Translation gives CASSFQRTGNGANVLTF. The full variable domain, with the rest looked up from reference TRBV7-9 and TRBJ2-6, is DTGVSQNPRHKITKRGQNVTFRCDPISEHNRLYWYRQTLGQGPEFLTYFQNEAQLEKSRLLSDRFSAERPKGSFSTLEIQRTEQGDSAMYLCASSFQRTGNGANVLTFGAGSRLTVL.

This sequence joins TRBV29-1 and TRBJ2-5; D gene uncertain. The CDR3 covers 15 residues. The V end was cut by 5 bases, the J end by 2 bases, with 18 bases between. From germline, CDR1 is SQVTM and CDR2 ANQGSEA. CDR3 amino acids: CSVHLTEIGQETQYF. In DNA, the CDR3 is TGCAGCGTTCATTTGACGGAGATAGGACAAGAGACCCAGTACTTC.

The chain is built from TRBV21-1 and TRBJ1-3. TRBV21-1 constitutes a pseudogene. The CDR3 is made up of 17 amino acids. CDR3 amino acids: CASSNISQTAGADTIYF. For the CDR3, the DNA is TGTGCCAGCAGCAACATTAGTCAGACAGCGGGGGCTGACACCATATATTTT.

This chain uses TRBV5-1 with TRBJ2-5; 9 nucleotides align to TRBD2. The CDR3 sequence is 16 residues long. V gave up 1 base and J gave up 2 bases; unmatched junction bases: 6. Germline assignment: CDR1 SGHRS and CDR2 YFSETQ. Written as DNA, the CDR3 is TGCGCCAGCAGCTTGACTGTCCTAGCGGGGCAAGAGACCCAGTACTTC. Translated: CASSLTVLAGQETQYF.

This sequence joins TRBV12-3 or TRBV12-4 and TRBJ1-5; possibly TRBD1 for D (6 bases). The CDR3 is made up of 13 amino acids. V lost 3 bases, J lost 5 bases, and 8 bases lay in between. CDR3 sequence: CASSFRGDQPQHF. Written as DNA, the CDR3 is TGTGCCAGCAGTTTCAGGGGTGATCAGCCCCAGCATTTT.

The rearrangement uses TRBV6-6 and TRBJ2-1; possibly TRBD2 for D (6 bases). The germline V gene has CDR1 MNHNY and CDR2 SVGAGI (reference sequence). V shed 6 bases and J shed 11 bases, with 23 bases lying between them. The CDR3 is made up of 15 amino acids. CDR3 sequence (DNA): TGTGCCAGCAGATCCGTAGGGACTGGCCCGATCAAGCAGTTCTTC. Translation: CASRSVGTGPIKQFF.

The J gene is TRBJ2-2, the V gene TRBV21-1; whether TRBD2, the table's D call, matches the DNA was not checked. TRBV21-1 is given as a pseudogene. The CDR3 is 15 residues long. Written as DNA, the CDR3 is TGTGCCAGCAGCCCCCTCGGAGCCAGCACCGGGGAGCTGTTTTTT. Protein sequence: CASSPLGASTGELFF.

This clone was observed once. This chain connects TRBV7-8 to TRBJ2-7; no clear D gene. Germline V gene lookup returns CDR1 SGHVS and CDR2 FQNEAQ. The CDR3 contains 16 residues. The V and J ends lost 2 bases and 4 bases respectively, with 18 bases between them. The CDR3 here is CASSLSRLPFGYEQYF. The CDR3 region has the DNA TGTGCCAGCAGCTTAAGCAGGCTCCCTTTTGGGTACGAGCAGTACTTC.

J is TRBJ2-3 and V is TRBV6-1; 11 positions match TRBD2. Germline trimming cut 4 bases from V and 3 bases from J; bases unmatched to any gene: 9. Germline values: CDR1 MNHNS, CDR2 SASEGT. The CDR3 totals 17 residues. The DNA of the CDR3 is TGTGCCAGCAGTGTTGAGGCTAGCGGGGGGAGAACAGATACGCAGTATTTT. Translating gives CASSVEASGGRTDTQYF.

This clone turned up a few times. The chain links TRBV21-1 to TRBJ1-1; no check of the table's D call, TRBD1, against the DNA was made. TRBV21-1 is listed as a pseudogene. The CDR3 length is 13 residues. DNA of the CDR3: TGTGCCATCGGGCTAAGACAGGGCTCTGAAGCTTTCTTT. It encodes CAIGLRQGSEAFF.

The chain recombines TRBV13 with TRBJ1-4; D uncertain. The CDR3 has 16 amino acids. V dropped 4 bases and J dropped 4 bases, with 16 bases sitting between them. Germline CDR1 PRHDT, CDR2 FYEKMQ (reference sequence). CDR3: CASSSQTRLLNEKLFF. The CDR3, as DNA: TGTGCCAGCAGCTCCCAAACGAGGCTACTTAATGAAAAACTGTTTTTT. Together with reference TRBV13 and TRBJ1-4, the CDR3 gives the full variable domain: AAGVIQSPRHLIKEKRETATLKCYPIPRHDTVYWYQQGPGQDPQFLISFYEKMQSDKGSIPDRFSAQQFSDYHSELNMSSLELGDSALYFCASSSQTRLLNEKLFFGSGTQLSVL.

The chain carries TRBV2 and TRBJ2-3; TRBD2 might be the D (5 bases). Trimming took 11 bases from V and 6 from J, leaving 9 bases between them. CDR1 and CDR2 (germline): SNHLY, FYNNEI. CDR3 length: 10 residues. The CDR3 loop reads CAQRWDTQYF. CDR3 sequence (DNA): TGTGCCCAGCGGTGGGATACGCAGTATTTT.

The J gene is TRBJ2-7, the V gene TRBV5-1; TRBD1 aligns across 8 bases. V was pared by 4 bases and J by 1 base, with 7 bases of the junction left unmatched. This CDR3 contains 15 residues. Germline-derived CDR1 and CDR2 are SGHRS and YFSETQ. The CDR3 loop reads CASSASGGRSYEQYF. The DNA of the CDR3 is TGCGCCAGCAGCGCTTCAGGGGGCAGGTCCTACGAGCAGTACTTC.

This clone was observed a few times. Other nucleotide sequences in the sample specify the same CDR3. The chain couples TRBV29-1 to TRBJ2-7; 9 positions match TRBD1. The CDR3 has 12 residues. After removal of 7 bases from V and 1 base from J, the junction contained 2 bases not matched to a gene. Germline V gene lookup returns CDR1 SQVTM and CDR2 ANQGSEA. Here the CDR3 DNA reads TGCAGCGCGGGACAGGGATCCTACGAGCAGTACTTC. This gives the protein CSAGQGSYEQYF.

This clone was picked up one time. The rearrangement uses TRBV18 and TRBJ1-4; D gene ambiguous. Trimming shortened V by 1 base and J by 12 bases, and 9 bases separated the two germline ends. CDR3 length equals 12 residues. Germline CDR1 is KGHSH and CDR2 is LQKENI. This CDR3 is CASSPRRVELFF. The CDR3 region has the DNA TGTGCCAGCTCACCACGCCGGGTGGAACTGTTTTTT. Full variable domain (outside the CDR3, taken from reference TRBV18 and TRBJ1-4): NAGVMQNPRHLVRRRGQEARLRCSPMKGHSHVYWYRQLPEEGLKFMVYLQKENIIDESGMPKERFSAEFPKEGPSILRIQQVVRGDSAAYFCASSPRRVELFFGSGTQLSVL.